Each of the 15 T cell receptor beta chains below was sequenced from the same sample in a study of neoadjuvant nivolumab and ipilimumab in lung cancer. Sequencing was performed with immunoSEQ multiplex PCR; in TCRdb, only in-frame clones are kept and a portion is missing. The profile shows tens of thousands of clones, more than 85% of them singletons. This specimen was blood, taken before neoadjuvant nivolumab, alone or with ipilimumab. The source is an adult with non-small cell lung cancer. Some clones in this sample may be carry-over from other donors' samples.

The rearrangement uses TRBV5-4 and TRBJ2-5; TRBD2 matches at 8 bases. Germline lookup yields CDR1 SGHNT and CDR2 YYREEE (reference sequence). The J segment lost 4 bases and the V segment lost 2 bases, leaving 7 bases of the junction unmatched. This CDR3 comprises 15 residues. This CDR3 is CASSLSGSPLETQYF. Here the CDR3 DNA reads TGTGCCAGCAGCTTAAGCGGGAGCCCTCTAGAGACCCAGTACTTC.

This clone occurred a few times. The chain combines TRBV28 with TRBJ1-5; D uncertain. Trimming stripped 4 bases from V and 4 bases from J, with 5 bases between. CDR3 length: 12 amino acids. The V gene's germline CDR1 is MDHEN and CDR2 SYDVKM. The CDR3 spells CASSYGNQPQHF. CDR3 nucleotides: TGTGCCAGCAGTTACGGGAATCAGCCCCAGCATTTT.

The chain combines TRBV30 with TRBJ2-7; TRBD1 might be the D (5 bases). Germline CDR1 reads GTSNPN; CDR2 reads SVGIG (reference sequence). This CDR3 is built from 16 residues. V shed 0 bases and J shed 5 bases, with 20 bases lying between them. CDR3 nucleotide sequence: TGTGCCTGGAGTGTACCTTGGGGCCAGGGTCGCCACGAGCAGTACTTC. It is translated as CAWSVPWGQGRHEQYF.

This clone was found a few times. V and J are TRBV15 and TRBJ1-5; no definite D call. V gave up 0 bases and J gave up 5 bases, with 11 bases separating them. The V gene's germline CDR1 is LNHNV and CDR2 YYDKDF (reference sequence). The CDR3 contains 15 residues. CDR3 coding DNA: TGTGCCACCAGCAGAGATAAAAAGCTTGATCAGCCCCAGCATTTT. Translation gives CATSRDKKLDQPQHF.

This chain links TRBV4-2 with TRBJ2-2, with D perhaps TRBD2 (6 bases). Deletions cut 0 bases from V and 5 bases from J, with 10 bases between. The CDR3 totals 15 residues. The germline gives CDR1 LGHNA, CDR2 YNFKEQ. The CDR3 coding sequence is TGTGCCAGCAGCCAAGAGAGCGGGCTTACCGGGGAGCTGTTTTTT. Encoded protein: CASSQESGLTGELFF.

The genes are TRBV5-1 and TRBJ2-5; 7 bases agree with TRBD2. The germline CDR1 and CDR2 sequences are SGHRS and YFSETQ. The length of the CDR3 is 14 residues. V lost 4 bases and J lost 5; bases outside the gene matches: 8. CDR3 bases: TGCGCCAGCAGCACTAGAACTAGCGCCGAGACCCAGTACTTC. Its protein product is CASSTRTSAETQYF.

The genes are TRBV4-1 and TRBJ1-1, with D unresolved. Germline CDR1 is MGHRA and CDR2 is YSYEKL. The length of the CDR3 is 13 residues. Trimming cost V 0 bases and J 4 bases, with 6 bases left between them. CDR3 DNA sequence: TGCGCCAGCAGCCAAGATCGGAGCACTGAAGCTTTCTTT. This sequence encodes CASSQDRSTEAFF.

This sequence joins TRBV5-1 and TRBJ1-2, with D hard to call. Trimming stripped 3 bases from V and 4 bases from J, with 16 bases between. Germline values: CDR1 SGHRS, CDR2 YFSETQ. The CDR3 consists of 15 residues. The CDR3 loop reads CASSSEFSLSYGYTF. The CDR3 DNA reads TGCGCCAGCAGCTCCGAGTTTTCCTTAAGCTATGGCTACACCTTC.

The chain is built from TRBV5-4 and TRBJ1-1, with D unresolved. Germline V lookup: CDR1 SGHNT, CDR2 YYREEE (reference sequence). The ends were cut back, 4 bases at V and 1 base at J, with 11 bases in the middle. This CDR3 is 14 amino acids long. The CDR3 DNA reads as TGTGCCAGCAGCCCCCGGCTGGAGAACACTGAAGCTTTCTTT. Protein sequence: CASSPRLENTEAFF.

This clone has more than one count but fewer than ten. The rearrangement links TRBV25-1 to TRBJ1-2; 9 bases match TRBD1. CDR3 size: 14 residues. The ends lost 1 base at V and 8 bases at J; junction bases unmatched: 5. The germline V gene encodes CDR1 MGHDK and CDR2 SYGVNS. The DNA for the CDR3 is TGTGCCAGCAGTGAATGGGGGGACAGGGAAGGCTACACCTTC. Translated: CASSEWGDREGYTF.

This clone was observed a handful of times. The chain combines TRBV5-1 with TRBJ2-3, with 14 nucleotides matching TRBD2. This CDR3 comprises 16 residues. The junction had 7 bases not matched to a gene; V was cut back by 4 bases and J by 6 bases. CDR1 is SGHRS, CDR2 YFSETQ, per germline. CDR3 DNA: TGCGCCAGCAGCCCTCCGGGACTAGCGGGAGTGGATACGCAGTATTTT. Translation gives CASSPPGLAGVDTQYF.

This clone was observed once. This chain connects TRBV10-3 to TRBJ1-5; D remains unclear. The CDR3 has 16 residues. Germline CDR1 and CDR2: ENHRY and SYGVKD. Trimming left V 4 bases short and J 7 bases short, with 20 bases between. The CDR3: CAISVPDLPNGQPQHF. The DNA of the CDR3 is TGTGCCATCAGTGTTCCGGACCTCCCTAACGGGCAGCCCCAGCATTTT.

This clone showed up just once. V and J are TRBV6-6 and TRBJ1-1; possible D gene TRBD1, 6 bases. The ends were cut back, 2 bases at V and 3 bases at J, with 10 bases in the middle. The germline gives CDR1 MNHNY, CDR2 SVGAGI (reference sequence). There are 14 residues in the CDR3. The CDR3 loop is CASSYGGRDTEAFF. In nucleotides, the CDR3 is TGTGCCAGCAGTTACGGGGGGCGCGACACTGAAGCTTTCTTT.

This chain links TRBV7-9 with TRBJ1-2, with D hard to call. Germline loops: CDR1 SEHNR, CDR2 FQNEAQ (reference sequence). This CDR3 has 14 residues. V lost 0 bases and J lost 9, with 14 bases in between. The CDR3 loop reads CASSLAGRMGSYTF. DNA of the CDR3: TGTGCCAGCAGCTTAGCGGGCAGGATGGGAAGCTACACCTTC.

This sequence joins TRBV13 and TRBJ2-3; D is unclear. The CDR3 contains 14 residues. Trimming took 5 bases from V and 3 from J, leaving 12 bases between them. Germline CDR1 PRHDT, CDR2 FYEKMQ (reference sequence). The CDR3 sequence: CASSARRPTDTQYF. CDR3 nucleotides: TGTGCCAGCAGCGCCAGACGGCCTACAGATACGCAGTATTTT.